This T cell receptor beta chain was retrieved from a study of blood T cell repertoires in COVID-19. The Seattle site enrolled patients during active infection and followed them longitudinally. Assay: immunoSEQ multiplex PCR; the TCRdb copy retains only in-frame clones and omits some. The sample shows around 340,000 clones, roughly 90% of them seen only once. This CDR3 has 13 amino acids. The J segment lost 8 bases and the V segment lost 5 bases, leaving 6 bases of the junction unmatched. Germline CDR1 is LGHDT and CDR2 is YNNKEL (reference sequence). Sample: peripheral blood. This TCR derives from a woman aged 55 to 70 with COVID-19, enrolled during active disease. The rearrangement joins TRBV3-1 (or the pseudogene TRBV3-2) to TRBJ2-3, with 8 bases identical to TRBD1. The CDR3 region has the DNA TGTGCCAGCAGCTCTTCGGACAGGGCTACGCAGTATTTT. Translation: CASSSSDRATQYF.